This T cell receptor (beta chain) originates from a study of cytomegalovirus exposure and HLA in healthy donors. Study-level points and caveats: Cytomegalovirus-associated status was assigned to 150 to 200 TCR beta chains. Accurate predictions that matched the HLA-A and HLA-B alleles of most subjects were reportedly made from TCR beta sequences. Sequencing likely caused a cluster of highly shared sequence variants.

Worth noting for this clone: Antigen unknown.

V was cut by 2 bases and J by 3 bases, with 10 bases left in between. The germline gives CDR1 MNHNS, CDR2 SASEGT. CDR3 length: 14 residues. The PCR had 60 Vbeta and 13 Jbeta primers. Per the study methods: An analysis performed later counted about 80 million unique TCR beta chains (roughly 11 million of them shared). Sequenced by immunoSEQ multiplex PCR; TCRdb stores in-frame clones only, minus some. V and J calls plus clone size are reproduced from that table; the DNA served to infer D and trimming. In total, the table holds about 140,000 clones. This clonotype originated in a woman under 30 in good health and CMV-seronegative. The gene calls are TRBV6-1 and TRBJ1-1; no firm D call. Material: PBMCs. CDR3 DNA sequence: TGTGCCAGCAGTGAACCGGGCGGGGACACTGAAGCTTTCTTT. This translates into CASSEPGGDTEAFF.